One T cell receptor (beta chain) is described in this entry. The PCR had 60 Vbeta and 13 Jbeta primers. Sequencing used immunoSEQ multiplex PCR; TCRdb keeps in-frame clones, though not all of them. The sample yields about 140,000 clones, 80% seen once. The record originates from a study of cytomegalovirus exposure and HLA in healthy donors. CDR1 is MNHEY and CDR2 is SVGAGI in the germline V gene. The CDR3 contains 12 residues. The V end lost 7 bases, the J end lost 9 bases, and 15 bases lay between the germline ends. The chain joins TRBV6-5 to TRBJ1-2; D gene ambiguous. This clonotype was obtained from a man between 40 and 49 years old in good health and CMV-seronegative. The sequenced sample was PBMCs. The CDR3 DNA reads TGTGCCAGCACTTCTATCGGGTCCCGCTACACCTTC. Translating gives CASTSIGSRYTF.